Presented here are 7 T cell receptor beta chains from one specimen sequenced in a study of T-cell memory formation after mild COVID-19. MiXCR, applied by TCRdb to the 5' RACE reads, yields one record per CDR3 protein. The sample carries about 160,000 distinct CDR3 sequences, around a third recorded once. The sample was PBMCs or a T cell subset sorted from them (not recorded which). Every receptor here comes from an adult woman who had mild COVID-19 (a few samples of this study predate the infection). Cell type and time point are not known.

The gene calls are TRBV6-1 and TRBJ2-3; no clear D. V lost 2 bases, J lost 2 bases, and 8 bases lay in between. Germline lookup yields CDR1 MNHNS and CDR2 SASEGT. The CDR3 totals 14 residues. In nucleotides, the CDR3 is TGTGCCAGCAGTGAACGATGGTCCACAGATACGCAGTATTTT. It is translated as CASSERWSTDTQYF.

In nucleotides, the CDR3 is TGTGCCACCAGTGATTTACGGGGGACAGGGGAAGATACGCAGTATTTT. Its translation is CATSDLRGTGEDTQYF. This sequence joins TRBV24-1 and TRBJ2-3, with 10 bases fitting TRBD1. Per the germline V gene, CDR1 is KGHDR and CDR2 is SFDVKD. V lost 1 base to trimming and J lost 5 bases; unmatched junction nucleotides: 5. The CDR3 contains 16 residues.

This chain links TRBV2 with TRBJ2-5, with D unresolved. Trimming took 3 bases from V and 5 from J, leaving 7 bases between them. Looked up from germline, CDR1 is SNHLY and CDR2 is FYNNEI. This CDR3 has 12 amino acids. CDR3: CASSEGFETQYF. CDR3 bases: TGTGCCAGCAGTGAGGGATTCGAGACCCAGTACTTC.

This clonotype was seen many times. The V call is TRBV6-5, the J call TRBJ1-1; TRBD1 matches at 10 bases. V shed 6 bases, J shed 0 bases, and the junction held 4 bases outside the gene matches. CDR3 size: 15 residues. Germline V gene sequence: CDR1 MNHEY, CDR2 SVGAGI. CDR3 protein: CASRTGGYVNTEAFF. The CDR3 coding sequence is TGTGCCAGCAGGACAGGGGGCTATGTGAACACTGAAGCTTTCTTT.

The chain has TRBV9 and TRBJ1-1; TRBD1 aligns across 10 bases. The CDR3 runs to 17 residues. V trimming: 3 bases; J trimming: 1 base; junction bases outside the gene matches: 9. The germline gives CDR1 SGDLS, CDR2 YYNGEE. For the CDR3, the DNA is TGTGCCAGCAGCGCTCCCGGGACAGGGGACCCGAACACTGAAGCTTTCTTT. The encoded protein is CASSAPGTGDPNTEAFF.

This clonotype was detected only once. This sequence joins TRBV6-5 and TRBJ2-2, with TRBD2 as a possible D gene (5 bases). Trimming removed 4 bases at V and 2 bases at J, with 11 bases between. Per the germline V gene, CDR1 is MNHEY and CDR2 is SVGAGI. The CDR3 spans 15 residues. CDR3 DNA: TGTGCCAGCAGTTGGACGGACTCTAACACCGGGGAGCTGTTTTTT. This encodes CASSWTDSNTGELFF.

The chain couples TRBV15 to TRBJ2-7; 8 bases agree with TRBD1. CDR1 and CDR2 from the germline V gene are LNHNV and YYDKDF (reference sequence). This CDR3 region has 15 residues. The V and J ends lost 3 bases and 0 bases, in that order; junction bases with no gene match: 4. CDR3 amino acids: CATSRDRVSSYEQYF. Written as DNA, the CDR3 is TGTGCCACCAGCAGGGACAGGGTTAGCTCCTACGAGCAGTACTTC.